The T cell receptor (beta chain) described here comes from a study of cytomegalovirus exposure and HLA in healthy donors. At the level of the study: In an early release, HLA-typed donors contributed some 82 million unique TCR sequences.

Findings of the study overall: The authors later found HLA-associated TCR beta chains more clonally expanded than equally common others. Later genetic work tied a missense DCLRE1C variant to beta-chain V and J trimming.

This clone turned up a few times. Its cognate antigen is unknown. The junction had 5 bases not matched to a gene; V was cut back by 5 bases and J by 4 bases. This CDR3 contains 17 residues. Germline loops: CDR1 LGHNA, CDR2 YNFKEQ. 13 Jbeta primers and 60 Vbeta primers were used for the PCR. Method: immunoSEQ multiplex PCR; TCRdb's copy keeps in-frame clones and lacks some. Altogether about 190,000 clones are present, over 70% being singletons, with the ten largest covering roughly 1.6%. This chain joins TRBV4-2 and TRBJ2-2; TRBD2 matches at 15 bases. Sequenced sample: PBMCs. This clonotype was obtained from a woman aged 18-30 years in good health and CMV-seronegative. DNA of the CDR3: TGTGCCAGCAGCGTTTTGGGACTAGCGGGAGGCACCGGGGAGCTGTTTTTT. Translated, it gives CASSVLGLAGGTGELFF.